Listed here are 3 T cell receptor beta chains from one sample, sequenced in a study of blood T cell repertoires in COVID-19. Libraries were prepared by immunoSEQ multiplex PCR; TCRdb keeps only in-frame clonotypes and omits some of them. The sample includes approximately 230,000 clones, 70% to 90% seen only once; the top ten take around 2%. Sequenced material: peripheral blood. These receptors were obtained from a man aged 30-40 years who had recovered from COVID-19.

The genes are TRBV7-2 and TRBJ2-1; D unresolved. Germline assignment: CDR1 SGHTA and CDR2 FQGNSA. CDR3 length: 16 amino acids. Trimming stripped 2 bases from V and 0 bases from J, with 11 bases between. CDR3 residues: CASSLRRVGSYNEQFF. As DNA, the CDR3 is TGTGCCAGCAGCTTAAGACGGGTAGGCTCCTACAATGAGCAGTTCTTC. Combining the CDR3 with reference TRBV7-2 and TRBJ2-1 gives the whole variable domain GAGVSQSPSNKVTEKGKDVELRCDPISGHTALYWYRQSLGQGLEFLIYFQGNSAPDKSGLPSDRFSAERTGGSVSTLTIQRTQQEDSAVYLCASSLRRVGSYNEQFFGPGTRLTVL.

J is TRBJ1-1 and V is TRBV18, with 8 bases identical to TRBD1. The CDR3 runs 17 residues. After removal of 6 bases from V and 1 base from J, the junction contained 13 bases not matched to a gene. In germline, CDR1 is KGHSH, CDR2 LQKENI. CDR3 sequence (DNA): TGTGCCAGCTCTCATGACAGGGGAGGGGCGGCGAACACTGAAGCTTTCTTT. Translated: CASSHDRGGAANTEAFF.

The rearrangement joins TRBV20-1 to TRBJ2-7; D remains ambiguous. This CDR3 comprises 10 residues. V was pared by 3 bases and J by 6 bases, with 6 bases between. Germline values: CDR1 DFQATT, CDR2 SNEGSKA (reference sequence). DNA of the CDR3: TGCAGTGCTAGGAGGTCCGAGCAGTACTTC. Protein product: CSARRSEQYF.